One sample yielded the 17 T cell receptor beta chains listed below, sequenced in a study of cytomegalovirus exposure and HLA in healthy donors. The PCR made use of 60 Vbeta and 13 Jbeta primers. Libraries were prepared by immunoSEQ multiplex PCR; TCRdb keeps only in-frame clonotypes and omits some of them. The data hold roughly 120,000 clones, with around three quarters observed a single time. Input material: PBMCs. The source is a man between 25 and 39 years old in good health and CMV-seropositive.

Comment on this clone: A read error may produce the germline difference seen at one junction end. The chain links TRBV28 to TRBJ2-6; a possible D gene is TRBD1 (6 bases). Germline V lookup: CDR1 MDHEN, CDR2 SYDVKM. The CDR3 is 19 residues long. The chain's CDR3 is CASSLVLAGASSGANGLTF. For the CDR3, the DNA is TGTGCCAGCAGTTTAGTGTTGGCAGGGGCGAGCTCTGGGGCCAACGGCCTGACTTTC. The entire variable domain, with the rest obtained from reference TRBV28 and TRBJ2-6, is as follows: DVKVTQSSRYLVKRTGEKVFLECVQDMDHENMFWYRQDPGLGLRLIYFSYDVKMKEKGDIPEGYSVSREKKERFSLILESASTNQTSMYLCASSLVLAGASSGANGLTFGAGSRLTVL.

This sequence joins TRBV5-5 and TRBJ1-1; D unresolved. Per germline, CDR1 SGHKS and CDR2 YYEKEE (reference sequence). There are 12 residues in the CDR3. Trimming stripped 0 bases from V and 7 bases from J, with 7 bases between. The CDR3 is CASSLGHREAFF. The CDR3 DNA reads as TGTGCCAGCAGCTTGGGACACCGTGAAGCTTTCTTT.

The DNA for the CDR3 is TGTGCCAGCTCACCACGGCAGGGGGCTTCCGGTCAGCCCCAGCATTTT. Translation: CASSPRQGASGQPQHF. V is TRBV18 and J is TRBJ1-5, with 8 bases that match TRBD1. The CDR3 runs 16 residues. Trimming removed 1 base from V and 6 bases from J; junction bases left unmatched: 8. The V gene's germline CDR1 is KGHSH and CDR2 LQKENI.

The chain uses TRBV18 and TRBJ2-6; 9 positions match TRBD2. Germline values: CDR1 KGHSH, CDR2 LQKENI. V lost 0 bases, J lost 3 bases, and 9 bases stayed unmatched. The CDR3 loop spans 19 amino acids. The CDR3 loop is CASSPPGAGGLFGANVLTF. The CDR3 nucleotides read TGTGCCAGCTCACCACCGGGCGCGGGAGGGCTTTTTGGGGCCAACGTCCTGACTTTC.

Here the CDR3 DNA reads TGTGCCAGTAGTATTGGACTAGCGGGGGCGCTCACAGATACGCAGTATTTT. It specifies CASSIGLAGALTDTQYF. The chain carries TRBV19 and TRBJ2-3; 13 positions agree with TRBD2. Looked up from germline, CDR1 is LNHDA and CDR2 is SQIVND (reference sequence). This CDR3 is 17 amino acids long. Germline trimming cut 3 bases from V and 2 bases from J; bases unmatched to any gene: 5. The complete variable domain, with remaining parts taken from reference TRBV19 and TRBJ2-3, reads DGGITQSPKYLFRKEGQNVTLSCEQNLNHDAMYWYRQDPGQGLRLIYYSQIVNDFQKGDIAEGYSVSREKKESFPLTVTSAQKNPTAFYLCASSIGLAGALTDTQYFGPGTRLTVL.

The rearrangement joins TRBV12-5 to TRBJ1-2, with TRBD1 matching over 12 bases. Germline V gives CDR1 LGHNT, CDR2 FRNRAP. V was pared by 5 bases and J by 3 bases, with 7 bases of the junction left unmatched. The CDR3 spans 16 residues. The CDR3 coding sequence is TGTGCTAGTGGTCAATTCGGGACAGGGGGCGACTATGGCTACACCTTC. It encodes CASGQFGTGGDYGYTF.

The chain recombines TRBV27 with TRBJ2-1; D gene unclear. CDR1 is MNHEY, CDR2 SMNVEV, per germline (reference sequence). This CDR3 is 14 amino acids long. Trimming left V 0 bases short and J 10 bases short, with 13 bases between. CDR3 sequence reads: CASSLSWQAREQFF. The CDR3 DNA reads as TGTGCCAGCAGTTTATCGTGGCAGGCCAGAGAGCAGTTCTTC.

The chain is built from TRBV9 and TRBJ2-3, with a possible D match to TRBD2 (5 bases). The ends were cut back, 4 bases at V and 2 bases at J, with 17 bases in the middle. This CDR3 has 16 amino acids. Germline V gene data show CDR1 as SGDLS and CDR2 as YYNGEE. The CDR3 sequence is CASSRVEGFDTDTQYF. CDR3 in DNA: TGTGCCAGCAGCCGGGTTGAGGGTTTCGACACAGATACGCAGTATTTT.

The V gene is TRBV5-1, the J gene TRBJ2-1, with 7 nucleotides matching TRBD1. CDR1 is SGHRS and CDR2 is YFSETQ in the germline V gene. The CDR3 is 16 amino acids. V trimming: 5 bases; J trimming: 0 bases; junction bases outside the gene matches: 8. Written as DNA, the CDR3 is TGCGCCAGCAGTTACAGGGGTCGGAGCTCCTACAATGAGCAGTTCTTC. This codes for CASSYRGRSSYNEQFF.

This clone has just a few counts. CDR3 loop: CASEKWAGGRTQYF. The CDR3 DNA reads as TGTGCCAGCGAAAAGTGGGCGGGAGGGCGGACCCAGTACTTC. This chain links TRBV6-5 with TRBJ2-5, with 9 nucleotides matching TRBD2. Germline CDR1 reads MNHEY; CDR2 reads SVGAGI. There are 14 residues in the CDR3. The V gene end was trimmed by 8 bases and the J gene end by 7 bases; junction bases not matched to a gene: 11.

This clone turned up a few times. V is TRBV7-9 and J is TRBJ2-7; 11 bases align to TRBD2. The CDR3 extends over 15 amino acids. The germline gives CDR1 SEHNR, CDR2 FQNEAQ (reference sequence). J gave up 2 bases and V 4 bases, and 4 bases lay outside the gene matches. CDR3 amino acids: CASSWTSGRAYEQYF. The DNA for the CDR3 is TGTGCCAGCAGCTGGACTAGCGGGCGTGCCTACGAGCAGTACTTC.

The gene calls are TRBV4-3 and TRBJ1-1; a weak D match, TRBD1 (5 bases). Germline V gene data show CDR1 as LGHNA and CDR2 as YSLEER. The CDR3 spans 15 residues. The V and J ends lost 0 bases and 6 bases respectively, with 14 bases between them. The CDR3 DNA is TGCGCCAGCAGCCAAGAGGGGGGGGGTCGCGCTGAAGCTTTCTTT. Protein: CASSQEGGGRAEAFF.

The chain combines TRBV29-1 with TRBJ1-1, with 8 bases that match TRBD1. CDR3 size: 14 residues. The junction had 9 bases not matched to a gene; V was cut back by 4 bases and J by 5 bases. Germline V gene sequence: CDR1 SQVTM, CDR2 ANQGSEA. The CDR3 is CSVGQGAGMTEAFF. CDR3 nucleotides: TGCAGCGTTGGGCAGGGGGCAGGTATGACTGAAGCTTTCTTT. The full variable domain, its missing parts supplied by reference TRBV29-1 and TRBJ1-1, is SAVISQKPSRDICQRGTSLTIQCQVDSQVTMMFWYRQQPGQSLTLIATANQGSEATYESGFVIDKFPISRPNLTFSTLTVSNMSPEDSSIYLCSVGQGAGMTEAFFGQGTRLTVV.

The chain links TRBV7-3 to TRBJ2-7, with 11 bases that match TRBD2. This CDR3 comprises 14 residues. V lost 5 bases and J lost 2; bases outside the gene matches: 2. Germline CDR1 reads SGHTA; CDR2 reads FQGTGA. This chain's CDR3 is CASSLAGGTYEQYF. CDR3 coding DNA: TGTGCCAGCAGCCTAGCGGGAGGTACCTACGAGCAGTACTTC.

Concerning this clone itself: Sequence at one end of the junction differs from germline and may be a read error. V usage is TRBV7-9 and J usage is TRBJ2-1, with 9 bases that match TRBD2. The V gene's germline CDR1 is SEHNR and CDR2 FQNEAQ (reference sequence). The CDR3 is made up of 16 amino acids. The CDR3 is CSSSQTAGGAYNEQFF. CDR3 DNA sequence: TGTTCCAGCAGCCAGACAGCGGGAGGCGCCTACAATGAGCAGTTCTTC.

V and J are TRBV27 and TRBJ1-1; D is unresolved. The V end was cut by 7 bases, the J end by 3 bases, with 9 bases between. Looked up from germline, CDR1 is MNHEY and CDR2 is SMNVEV (reference sequence). The length of the CDR3 is 12 residues. The DNA of the CDR3 is TGTGCCAGCAAAAACATCTACACTGAAGCTTTCTTT. This translates into CASKNIYTEAFF.

J is TRBJ2-7 and V is TRBV29-1; tentatively, D is TRBD1 (5 bases). With 2 bases removed from V and 3 bases from J, the gap between germline ends came to 11 bases. Germline lookup yields CDR1 SQVTM and CDR2 ANQGSEA. CDR3 length: 13 amino acids. CDR3 amino acids: CSVESGNFYEQYF. CDR3 coding DNA: TGCAGCGTTGAATCAGGGAACTTCTACGAGCAGTACTTC.